These T cell receptor beta chains were read from a single sample in a study of blood T cell repertoires in COVID-19. Clones were sequenced by immunoSEQ multiplex PCR, and TCRdb holds only the in-frame ones, with some missing. The data contain some 180,000 clones, roughly 88% of them singletons. Sequences were obtained from peripheral blood. All receptors derive from a man aged 50 to 59 with COVID-19, enrolled during active disease. CDR3s leave out the opening cysteine and the closing phenylalanine or tryptophan. D genes are given only for firm matches.

V	J	D	CDR3
TRBV6-2/TRBV6-3	TRBJ1-1	NA	ASSYGRLNTEAF
TRBV19	TRBJ1-1	NA	ASSIDRLMNTEAF
TRBV9	TRBJ2-7	NA	ASSAHRDLGGEQY
TRBV7-8	TRBJ1-6	NA	ASSLEWSGLSYNSPLH
TRBV2	TRBJ2-7	NA	ASSESRLANAYEQY
TRBV29-1	TRBJ1-2	NA	SVAAGYYGYT
TRBV9	TRBJ1-2	TRBD1	ASSLDRGHGYT
TRBV2	TRBJ1-5	TRBD1	ASTRNPSTGSNQPQH
TRBV18	TRBJ2-5	TRBD2	ASSPRGTNQETQY
TRBV3-1/TRBV3-2	TRBJ2-5	TRBD2	ASSRAGVFGAGETQY
TRBV7-2	TRBJ2-1	NA	ASSSTRRRPEQF
TRBV7-2	TRBJ2-3	TRBD2	ASSLSGGGNTQY
TRBV2	TRBJ2-7	TRBD2	ASRGLAGANEQY
TRBV5-1	TRBJ2-5	TRBD2	ASSPGTSGRPGQETQY
TRBV6-6	TRBJ2-2	TRBD1	ASSPATPGQGYTGELF
TRBV6-2/TRBV6-3	TRBJ1-3	NA	ASSYSDWSGNTIY
TRBV12-5	TRBJ1-1	NA	ASGLGQGFTEAF
TRBV13	TRBJ2-3	TRBD2	ASSPGFAGDTDTQY
TRBV7-6	TRBJ2-3	TRBD2	ASSLIPSGGNTDTQY
TRBV27	TRBJ2-7	TRBD2	ASSPSGDSYEQY
TRBV28	TRBJ1-4	TRBD1	ASRGTGRSATNEKLF
TRBV14	TRBJ2-7	TRBD2	ASSQALAGHEQY
TRBV2	TRBJ2-3	TRBD2	ASSAPGGFSGTQY
TRBV11-2	TRBJ2-3	TRBD1	ASSPTGGRTDTQY
TRBV7-9	TRBJ2-7	TRBD1	ASSFGTGISYEQY
TRBV5-1	TRBJ2-3	TRBD2	ASSLGLAGGSGPDTQY
TRBV9	TRBJ2-1	NA	ASSPSQSNGPYNEQF
TRBV11-3	TRBJ2-1	TRBD2	ASSTGLAGGHLNNEQF
TRBV11-2	TRBJ2-5	NA	ASSLRLGAETQY
TRBV7-7	TRBJ2-7	NA	ASISSASVPYEQY
TRBV7-3	TRBJ2-3	TRBD2	ASSKIGTSDGTDTQY
TRBV12-3/TRBV12-4	TRBJ2-7	NA	ASSLQYEQY
TRBV5-1	TRBJ2-3	TRBD1	ASRQGAADTQY
TRBV2	TRBJ2-5	NA	AGGPKETQY
TRBV5-1	TRBJ1-6	NA	ASSLEIKNPNSPLH
TRBV7-2	TRBJ2-5	TRBD2	ASGGPGGVEETQY
TRBV19	TRBJ1-1	NA	ASSITENTEAF
TRBV5-1	TRBJ2-7	TRBD1	ASSSGQGAVEQY
TRBV27	TRBJ2-6	TRBD1	ASRPQGRGNFLPSGANVLT
TRBV7-2	TRBJ2-1	NA	ASSFSRYNEQF
TRBV7-6	TRBJ2-1	TRBD2	ASSLGASGVPGAYNEQF
TRBV7-6	TRBJ2-3	NA	ASSSRVGGQVDTQY